This TCR beta chain was sequenced in a study of blood T cell repertoires in COVID-19 (dated by TCRdb to about 2020). About the study as a whole: Samples covering the acute and convalescent phases of COVID-19 were provided by collaborators in the United States, Italy and Spain. The material from the prospective study consisted of cDNA or gDNA derived from T cells, B-cell-depleted T cells, or PBMCs. Deeply sampled blood TCRbeta repertoires from subjects exposed to, actively infected with, or recovered from COVID-19 were included in the dataset. The repertoires were made available in a free public database intended to serve as a resource for research on the immune response to SARS-CoV-2. The samples were drawn from the first 160 participants of the ongoing ImmuneRACE study and from 950 to 1,500 subjects provided by 6 global collaborators. Nearly every sample came with metadata listing a de-identified subject ID, COVID-19 status, age in years and sex. HLA class I and class II types, where available, came from metadata supplied by the sample provider rather than from assay-based typing.

General study outcomes and caveats: The quantity of clinical and demographic metadata differed by source and by participant and was supplied without curation.

This clone was seen a single time. What antigen it recognizes has not been identified. Base qualities are not at hand, and no much larger clone is one base apart. The immunoSEQ Assay, a bias-controlled multiplex PCR, was used to amplify TCRbeta CDR3 regions from genomic DNA. On the study's bioinformatics: The number of nucleated cells in each sample was estimated from the amplification of reference gene primers within the assay. To quantify the absolute abundance of each unique TCRbeta CDR3 rearrangement, sequence reads were collapsed and filtered. For each sample, productive Simpson clonality was calculated as the square root of Simpson's diversity index across productive rearrangements. Sourced from immuneACCESS, this table was stored by TCRdb with only in-frame sequences that have V and J called. A share of the clones is absent; for the studies checked, an unresolved V gene accounts for under half, and the remainder has no known explanation. Clone size and V and J calls were adopted from that table, with D and trimming inferred from the DNA. Counted in this sample were around 150,000 clones; over 65% of them appeared once. Roughly 17% of the sample rests with the top ten.

V is shortened by 0 bases, J by 6 bases, and the region joining them spans 11 bases. Spanning cysteine to phenylalanine, the CDR3 consists of 14 amino acids. Of all the DNA, just the CDR3 is kept, 42 bases in frame from base 1. The collaborating institutions used their own protocols to collect whole blood in K2EDTA tubes. For TCRbeta analysis, collaborators shipped samples as frozen whole blood, isolated PBMCs, or DNA extracted from either of those sample types. The sequence derives from a man in his forties or fifties with acute or convalescent COVID-19. What was sequenced was peripheral blood. The V gene is TRBV23-1 and the J gene is TRBJ1-2; 6 matching bases give a weak D call of TRBD1. TRBV23-1 is noted as an ORF with a role that remains uncertain. CDR3 sequence: CASSQSTYRDGYTF. The DNA sequence is as follows: TGCGCCAGCAGTCAATCGACTTACAGGGATGGCTACACCTTC.